This T cell receptor (beta chain) appears in the sequencing data of a study of T cells in Graves' hyperthyroidism and ophthalmopathy. At the level of the study: Peripheral blood was taken when the disease was first diagnosed, before any treatment began.

The sample holds a few counts of this clonotype. The target antigen is unknown. Study-level points and caveats: Clonotypes that were expanded in thyroid above 0.001 mostly appeared in blood too.

In germline, CDR1 is MNHNS, CDR2 SASEGT. This CDR3 is built from 18 residues. Trimming removed 6 bases at V and 6 bases at J, with 27 bases between. The source material, RNA transcripts, was used to amplify TCR beta CDR3 regions. A set of HTBI primers served as the primers for a first-round RT-PCR of the TCR CDR3. TCRdb called the multiplex PCR reads again in MiXCR, with one record for every CDR3 protein. The table records approximately 420,000 distinct CDR3 sequences, just under 15% of them present only once. It was uncontrolled infection, other autoimmune disease, pregnancy or lactation that excluded patients. Each 10 ml fresh peripheral blood draw supplied the PBMCs.

This receptor was obtained from a woman aged 25 to 39 with Graves' hyperthyroidism. Material for sequencing was blood. The chain carries TRBV6-1 and TRBJ2-4; a weak D match, TRBD1 (6 bases). Here the CDR3 DNA reads TGTGCCAGCAGCCCCCGGAACAGGGATACGTCTTGGGGAAACATTCAGTACTTC. Translation: CASSPRNRDTSWGNIQYF.